This T cell receptor beta chain is from a study of blood T cells in healthy people across ages. V dropped 6 bases and J dropped 0 bases, with 18 bases sitting between them. This CDR3 has 18 residues. Germline lookup yields CDR1 MNHNS and CDR2 SASEGT. A sample-barcoded 5' primer and a J-beta primer mix were used in a second PCR of roughly 6 to 12 cycles. TCRdb reprocessed the 5' RACE reads via MiXCR and lists one record per CDR3 protein. The repertoire includes 1,500,000 or so distinct CDR3 sequences, about 45% of them detected once, and about 3.8% sits in the top ten. The chain has TRBV6-1 and TRBJ1-6, with unresolved D. Input material: blood. The sequence was obtained from a woman younger than 30 in good health. The CDR3 coding sequence is TGTGCCAGCAGAGAGGATGGAGTCTCGAGCTCCTATAATTCACCCCTCCACTTT. This gives the protein CASREDGVSSSYNSPLHF.